This TCR beta chain was captured in a study of shared T cell receptors in the human thymus. TCRdb's table, derived via immunoSEQ multiplex PCR, lists solely in-frame clones and lacks some. The data show roughly 500,000 clones, roughly 74% seen once. The V end was cut by 5 bases, the J end by 0 bases, with 16 bases between. CDR1 is MGHDK, CDR2 SYGVNS, per germline. This CDR3 is 16 amino acids long. The sample also formed part of further work on human thymus T cells. That paper adds: Thymic repertoires from unrelated individuals overlapped highly, related research reported.

Sequenced material: thymocytes. This rearrangement joins TRBV25-1 to TRBJ2-5; D perhaps matches TRBD2 (7 bases). The TCR was taken from a boy younger than two with a congenital heart defect. In DNA form, the CDR3 reads TGTGCCAGCAGTAACCAGGGGAGGGGGTACCAAGAGACCCAGTACTTC. Its translation is CASSNQGRGYQETQYF. The whole variable domain, remainder taken from reference TRBV25-1 and TRBJ2-5, is EADIYQTPRYLVIGTGKKITLECSQTMGHDKMYWYQQDPGMELHLIHYSYGVNSTEKGDLSSESTVSRIRTEHFPLTLESARPSHTSQYLCASSNQGRGYQETQYFGPGTRLLVL.